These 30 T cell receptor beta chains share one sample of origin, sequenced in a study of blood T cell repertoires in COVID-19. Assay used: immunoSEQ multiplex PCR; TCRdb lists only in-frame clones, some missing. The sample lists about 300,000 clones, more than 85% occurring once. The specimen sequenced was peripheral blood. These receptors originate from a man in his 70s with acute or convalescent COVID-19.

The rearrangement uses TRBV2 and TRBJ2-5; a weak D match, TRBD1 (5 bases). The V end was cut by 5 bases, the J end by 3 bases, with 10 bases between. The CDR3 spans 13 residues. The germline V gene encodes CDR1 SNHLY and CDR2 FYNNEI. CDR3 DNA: TGTGCCAGCAGTAGACAGACTGAAGAGACCCAGTACTTC. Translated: CASSRQTEETQYF.

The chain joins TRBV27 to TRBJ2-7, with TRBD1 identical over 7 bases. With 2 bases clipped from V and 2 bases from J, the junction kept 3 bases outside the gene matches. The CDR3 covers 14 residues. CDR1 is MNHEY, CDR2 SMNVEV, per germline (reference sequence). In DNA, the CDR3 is TGTGCCAGCAGTTTAAAGACAGGGCCCTACGAGCAGTACTTC. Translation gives CASSLKTGPYEQYF.

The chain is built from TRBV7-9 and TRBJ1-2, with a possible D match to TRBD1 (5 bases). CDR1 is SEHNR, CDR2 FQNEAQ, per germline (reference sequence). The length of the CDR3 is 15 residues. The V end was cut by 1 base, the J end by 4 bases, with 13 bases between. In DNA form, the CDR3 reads TGTGCCAGCAGCTTAGGACAGATCCAGTTCTATGGCTACACCTTC. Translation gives CASSLGQIQFYGYTF.

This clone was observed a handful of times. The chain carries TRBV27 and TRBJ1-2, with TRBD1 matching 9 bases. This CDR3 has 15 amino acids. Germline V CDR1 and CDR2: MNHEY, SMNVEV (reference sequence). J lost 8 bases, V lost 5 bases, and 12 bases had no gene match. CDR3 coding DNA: TGTGCCAGCAGTCCCGGGACAGGGACGGGCGTGGGCTACACCTTC. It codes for CASSPGTGTGVGYTF.

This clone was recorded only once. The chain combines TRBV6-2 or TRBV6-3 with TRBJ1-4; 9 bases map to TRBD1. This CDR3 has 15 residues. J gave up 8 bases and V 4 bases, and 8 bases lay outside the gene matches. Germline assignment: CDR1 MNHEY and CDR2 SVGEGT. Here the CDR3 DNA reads TGTGCCAGCAGTTCTACAGGGGGCCCTGGCGAAAAACTGTTTTTT. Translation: CASSSTGGPGEKLFF.

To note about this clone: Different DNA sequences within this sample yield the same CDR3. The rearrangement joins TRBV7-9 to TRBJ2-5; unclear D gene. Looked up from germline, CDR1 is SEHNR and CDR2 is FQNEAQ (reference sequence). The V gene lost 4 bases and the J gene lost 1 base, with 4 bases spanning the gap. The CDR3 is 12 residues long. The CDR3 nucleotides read TGTGCCAGCAGCTACAGCCAAGAGACCCAGTACTTC. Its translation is CASSYSQETQYF.

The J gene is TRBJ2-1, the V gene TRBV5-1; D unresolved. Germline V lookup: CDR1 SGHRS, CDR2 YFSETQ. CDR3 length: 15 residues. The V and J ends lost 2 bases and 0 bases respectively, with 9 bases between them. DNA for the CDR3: TGCGCCAGCAGCTTAACCGGTAGCTCCTACAATGAGCAGTTCTTC. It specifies CASSLTGSSYNEQFF.

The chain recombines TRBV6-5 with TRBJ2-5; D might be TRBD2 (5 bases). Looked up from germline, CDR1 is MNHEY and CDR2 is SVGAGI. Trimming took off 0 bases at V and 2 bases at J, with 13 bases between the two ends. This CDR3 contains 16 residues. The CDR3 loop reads CASSYSPGSGQETQYF. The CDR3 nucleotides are TGTGCCAGCAGTTACTCCCCGGGGTCAGGACAAGAGACCCAGTACTTC.

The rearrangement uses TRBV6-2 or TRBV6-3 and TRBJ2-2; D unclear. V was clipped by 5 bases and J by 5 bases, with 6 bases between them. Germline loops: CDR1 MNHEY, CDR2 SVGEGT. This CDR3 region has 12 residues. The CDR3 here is CASSLRTGELFF. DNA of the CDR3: TGTGCCAGCAGTCTTAGAACCGGGGAGCTGTTTTTT.

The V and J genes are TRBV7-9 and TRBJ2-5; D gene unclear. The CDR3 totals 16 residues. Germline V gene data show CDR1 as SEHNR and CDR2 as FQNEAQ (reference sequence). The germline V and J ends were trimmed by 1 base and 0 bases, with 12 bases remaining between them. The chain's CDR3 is CASSLVSWAHQETQYF. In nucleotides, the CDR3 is TGTGCCAGCAGCTTAGTATCTTGGGCTCACCAAGAGACCCAGTACTTC. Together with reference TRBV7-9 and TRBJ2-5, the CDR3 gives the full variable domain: DTGVSQNPRHKITKRGQNVTFRCDPISEHNRLYWYRQTLGQGPEFLTYFQNEAQLEKSRLLSDRFSAERPKGSFSTLEIQRTEQGDSAMYLCASSLVSWAHQETQYFGPGTRLLVL.

CDR3 bases: TGTGCCAGCAGCTCCCAGGACATCATGAACACTGAAGCTTTCTTT. Its protein is CASSSQDIMNTEAFF. The chain joins TRBV21-1 to TRBJ1-1; TRBD1, the table's D call, lacks a check against the DNA. TRBV21-1 is noted as a pseudogene. The CDR3 has 15 residues.

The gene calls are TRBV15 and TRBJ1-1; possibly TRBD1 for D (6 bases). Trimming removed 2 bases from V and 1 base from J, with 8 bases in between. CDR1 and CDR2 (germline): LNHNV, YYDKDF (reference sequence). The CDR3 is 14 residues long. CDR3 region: CATSRFRGNTEAFF. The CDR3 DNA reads TGTGCCACCAGCAGATTCAGGGGGAACACTGAAGCTTTCTTT.

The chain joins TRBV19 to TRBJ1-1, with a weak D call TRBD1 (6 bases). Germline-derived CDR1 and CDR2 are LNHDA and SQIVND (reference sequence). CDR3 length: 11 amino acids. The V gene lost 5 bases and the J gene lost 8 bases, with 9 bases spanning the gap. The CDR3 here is CASSQTGEAFF. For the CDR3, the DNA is TGTGCCAGTAGTCAAACAGGGGAAGCTTTCTTT.

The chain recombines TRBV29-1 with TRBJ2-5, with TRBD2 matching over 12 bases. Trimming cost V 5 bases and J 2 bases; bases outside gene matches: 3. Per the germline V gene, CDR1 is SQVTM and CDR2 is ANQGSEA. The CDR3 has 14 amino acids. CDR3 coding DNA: TGCAGCGTTCGACTAGCGGGGGAACAAGAGACCCAGTACTTC. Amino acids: CSVRLAGEQETQYF.

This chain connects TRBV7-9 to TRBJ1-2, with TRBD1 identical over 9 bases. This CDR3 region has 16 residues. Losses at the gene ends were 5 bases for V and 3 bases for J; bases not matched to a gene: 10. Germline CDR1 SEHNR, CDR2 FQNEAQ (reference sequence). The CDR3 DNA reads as TGTGCCAGCAGCCCCGGGGGACAGGGTCATCACTATGGCTACACCTTC. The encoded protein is CASSPGGQGHHYGYTF.

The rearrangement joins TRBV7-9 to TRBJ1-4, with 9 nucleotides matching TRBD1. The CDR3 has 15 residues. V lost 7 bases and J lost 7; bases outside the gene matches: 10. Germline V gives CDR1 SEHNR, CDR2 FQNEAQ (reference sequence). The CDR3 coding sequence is TGTGCCAGCACCCATACCGGGACAGGGAGTGAAAAACTGTTTTTT. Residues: CASTHTGTGSEKLFF.

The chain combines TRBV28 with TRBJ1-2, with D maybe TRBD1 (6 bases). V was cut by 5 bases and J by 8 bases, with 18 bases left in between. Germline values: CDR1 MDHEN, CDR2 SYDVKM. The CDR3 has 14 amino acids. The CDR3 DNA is TGTGCCAGCAGTCATCCGGGGGGCGAGTGGGGCTACACCTTC. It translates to CASSHPGGEWGYTF.

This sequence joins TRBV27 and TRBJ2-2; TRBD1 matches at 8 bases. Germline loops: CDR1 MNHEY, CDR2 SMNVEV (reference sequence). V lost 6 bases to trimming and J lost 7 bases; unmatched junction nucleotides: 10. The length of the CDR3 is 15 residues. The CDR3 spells CASRKDRVVGGELFF. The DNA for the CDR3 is TGTGCCAGCAGGAAGGACAGGGTTGTTGGCGGGGAGCTGTTTTTT.

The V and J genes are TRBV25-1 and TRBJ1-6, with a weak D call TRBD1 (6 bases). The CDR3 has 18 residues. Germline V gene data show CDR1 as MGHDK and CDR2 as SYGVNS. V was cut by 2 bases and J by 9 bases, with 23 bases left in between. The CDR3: CASSENRIYRALGSPLHF. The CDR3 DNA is TGTGCCAGCAGTGAAAACCGGATATACAGGGCCCTTGGTTCACCCCTCCACTTT.

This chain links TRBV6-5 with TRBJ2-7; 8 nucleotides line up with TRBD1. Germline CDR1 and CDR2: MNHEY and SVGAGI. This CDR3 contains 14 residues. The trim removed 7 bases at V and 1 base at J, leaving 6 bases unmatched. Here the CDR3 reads CASTLGTGSYEQYF. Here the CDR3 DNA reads TGTGCCAGCACCTTAGGGACAGGTTCCTACGAGCAGTACTTC.

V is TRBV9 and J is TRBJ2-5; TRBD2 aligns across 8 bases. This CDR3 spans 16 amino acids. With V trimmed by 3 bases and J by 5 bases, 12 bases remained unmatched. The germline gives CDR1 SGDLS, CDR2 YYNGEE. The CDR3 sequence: CASSAIGGGHRETQYF. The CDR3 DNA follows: TGTGCCAGCAGCGCTATCGGGGGGGGGCACAGGGAGACCCAGTACTTC.

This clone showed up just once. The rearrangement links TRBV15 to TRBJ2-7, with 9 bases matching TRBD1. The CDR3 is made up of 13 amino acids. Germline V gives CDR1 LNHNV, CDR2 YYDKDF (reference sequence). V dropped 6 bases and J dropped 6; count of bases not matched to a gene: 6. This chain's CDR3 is CATSATGGGEQYF. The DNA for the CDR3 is TGTGCCACCAGTGCTACAGGGGGCGGCGAGCAGTACTTC.

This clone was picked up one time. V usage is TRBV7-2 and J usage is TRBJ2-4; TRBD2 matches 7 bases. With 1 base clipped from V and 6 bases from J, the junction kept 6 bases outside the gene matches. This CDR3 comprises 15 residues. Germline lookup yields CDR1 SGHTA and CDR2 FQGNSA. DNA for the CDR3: TGTGCCAGCAGCTTAGTGGGAGGGCTAGGAAACATTCAGTACTTC. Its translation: CASSLVGGLGNIQYF.

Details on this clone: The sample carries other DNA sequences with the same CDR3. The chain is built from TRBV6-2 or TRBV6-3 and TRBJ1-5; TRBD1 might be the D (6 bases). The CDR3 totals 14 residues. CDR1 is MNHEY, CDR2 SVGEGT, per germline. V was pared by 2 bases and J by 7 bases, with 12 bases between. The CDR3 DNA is TGTGCCAGCAGTTACGGGGGGGGCGGCCAGCCCCAGCATTTT. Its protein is CASSYGGGGQPQHF.

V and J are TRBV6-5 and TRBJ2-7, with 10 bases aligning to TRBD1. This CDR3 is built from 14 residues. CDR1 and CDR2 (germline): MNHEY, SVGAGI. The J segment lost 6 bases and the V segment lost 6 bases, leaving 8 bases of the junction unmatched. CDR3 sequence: CASSRTGGLGEQYF. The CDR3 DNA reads TGTGCCAGCAGCCGGACAGGGGGATTAGGCGAGCAGTACTTC.

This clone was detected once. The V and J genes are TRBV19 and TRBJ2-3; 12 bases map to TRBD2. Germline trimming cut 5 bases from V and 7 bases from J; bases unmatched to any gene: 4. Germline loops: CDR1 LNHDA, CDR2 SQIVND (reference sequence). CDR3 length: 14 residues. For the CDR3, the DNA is TGTGCCAGTAGTCAAACTAGCGGGAGGCATACGCAGTATTTT. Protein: CASSQTSGRHTQYF.

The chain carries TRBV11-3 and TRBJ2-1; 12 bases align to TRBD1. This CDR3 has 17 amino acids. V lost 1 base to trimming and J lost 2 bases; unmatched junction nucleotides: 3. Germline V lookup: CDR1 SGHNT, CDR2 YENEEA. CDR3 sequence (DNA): TGTGCCAGCAGCTTAGGAGGGGACAGGGGGCCCTACAATGAGCAGTTCTTC. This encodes CASSLGGDRGPYNEQFF.

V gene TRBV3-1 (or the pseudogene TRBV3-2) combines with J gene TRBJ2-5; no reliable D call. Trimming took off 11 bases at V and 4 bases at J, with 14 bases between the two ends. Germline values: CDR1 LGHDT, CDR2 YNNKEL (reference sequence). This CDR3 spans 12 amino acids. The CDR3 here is CAAAQQRETQYF. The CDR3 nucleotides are TGTGCCGCTGCGCAACAGAGAGAGACCCAGTACTTC.

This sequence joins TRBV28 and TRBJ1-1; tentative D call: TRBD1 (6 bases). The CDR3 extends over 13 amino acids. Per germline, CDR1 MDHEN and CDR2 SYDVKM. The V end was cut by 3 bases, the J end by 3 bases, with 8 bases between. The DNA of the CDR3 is TGTGCCAGCAGTTTGGACAGCTACACTGAAGCTTTCTTT. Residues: CASSLDSYTEAFF.

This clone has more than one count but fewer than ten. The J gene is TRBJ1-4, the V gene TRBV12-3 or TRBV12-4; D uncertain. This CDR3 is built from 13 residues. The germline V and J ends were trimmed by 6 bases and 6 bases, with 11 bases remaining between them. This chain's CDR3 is CASSPHQDEKLFF. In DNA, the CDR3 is TGTGCCAGCAGCCCGCATCAGGATGAAAAACTGTTTTTT.